One T cell receptor (beta chain) is described in this entry. Its matching antigen is unknown. The V and J ends lost 4 bases and 3 bases respectively, with 11 bases between them. Germline V gene lookup returns CDR1 SGHTS and CDR2 YDEGEE. This CDR3 is 13 amino acids long. This entry is derived from a study of T cell responses to AZD1222 COVID-19 vaccine. Study-level findings and limits: A mostly white British donor set with more females was recruited, and clonal diversity was possibly underestimated.

Libraries were prepared by immunoSEQ multiplex PCR; TCRdb keeps only in-frame clonotypes and omits some of them. The sample holds 150,000 or so clones, roughly nine tenths seen once. The chain has TRBV5-8 and TRBJ2-7, with TRBD1 as a possible D gene (7 bases). The specimen comprised peripheral blood, sampled on day 0 of AZD1222 vaccination. The source of this sequence is an adult in good health. The DNA of the CDR3 is TGTGCCAGCAGCCCCCAGGGGGGCTACGAGCAGTACTTC. The encoded protein is CASSPQGGYEQYF. The complete variable domain, with remaining parts taken from reference TRBV5-8 and TRBJ2-7, reads EAGVTQSPTHLIKTRGQQATLRCSPISGHTSVYWYQQALGLGLQFLLWYDEGEERNRGNFPPRFSGRQFPNYSSELNVNALELEDSALYLCASSPQGGYEQYFGPGTRLTVT.